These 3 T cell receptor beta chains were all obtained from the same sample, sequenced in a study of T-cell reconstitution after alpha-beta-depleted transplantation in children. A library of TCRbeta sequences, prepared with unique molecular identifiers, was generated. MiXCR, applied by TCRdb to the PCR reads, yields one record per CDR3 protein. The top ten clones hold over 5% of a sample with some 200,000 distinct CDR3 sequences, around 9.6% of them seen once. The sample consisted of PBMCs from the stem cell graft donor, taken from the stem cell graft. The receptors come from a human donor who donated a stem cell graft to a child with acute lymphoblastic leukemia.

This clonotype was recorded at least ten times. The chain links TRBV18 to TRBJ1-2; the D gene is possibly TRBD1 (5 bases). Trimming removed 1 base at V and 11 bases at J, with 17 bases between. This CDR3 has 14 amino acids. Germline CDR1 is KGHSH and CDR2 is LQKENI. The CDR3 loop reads CASSPLTENLGYTF. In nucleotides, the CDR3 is TGTGCCAGCTCACCACTGACAGAGAACTTGGGGTACACCTTC.

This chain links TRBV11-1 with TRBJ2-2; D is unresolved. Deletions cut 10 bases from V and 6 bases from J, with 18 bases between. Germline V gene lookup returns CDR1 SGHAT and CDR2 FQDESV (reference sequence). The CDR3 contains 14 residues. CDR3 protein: CAMGPGLSSGELFF. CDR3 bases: TGTGCCATGGGCCCCGGGCTAAGCTCCGGGGAGCTGTTTTTT.

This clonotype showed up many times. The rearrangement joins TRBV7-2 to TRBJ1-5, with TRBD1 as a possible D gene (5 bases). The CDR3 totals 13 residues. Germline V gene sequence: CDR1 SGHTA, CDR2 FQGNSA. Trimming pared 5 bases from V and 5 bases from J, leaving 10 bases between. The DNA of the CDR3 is TGTGCCAGCAGCATCAGGGTGGATCAGCCCCAGCATTTT. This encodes CASSIRVDQPQHF.